This TCR beta chain was profiled in a study of neurological immune-mediated disorders. This CDR3 has 14 residues. V lost 5 bases to trimming and J lost 6 bases; unmatched junction nucleotides: 3. The germline gives CDR1 KGHDR, CDR2 SFDVKD. Many counts were recorded for this clonotype. One entry per CDR3 protein results from TCRdb running MiXCR on the 5' RACE reads. Of tens of thousands of distinct CDR3 sequences in the sample, around 3.9% were seen once. The chain uses TRBV24-1 and TRBJ2-2; TRBD1 matches at 9 bases. Specimen: PBMCs. This TCR came from a man younger than 40 with multiple sclerosis. The CDR3 spells CATSGTGVPGELFF. The CDR3 nucleotides read TGTGCCACCAGTGGGACAGGGGTTCCCGGGGAGCTGTTTTTT.